This entry describes one T cell receptor (beta chain). Its antigen remains unknown. This CDR3 region has 14 residues. Germline V gene lookup returns CDR1 MNHEY and CDR2 SMNVEV (reference sequence). Trimming cost V 3 bases and J 2 bases; bases outside gene matches: 4. These data come from a study of spatial heterogeneity in lung cancer. Study-level results: How many expanded intratumoral alpha and beta TCRs were present tracked the tumor mutation count, which was a count of nonsynonymous mutations.

TCRdb reprocessed the 5' RACE reads via MiXCR and lists one record per CDR3 protein. The sample holds about 24,000 distinct CDR3 sequences, roughly 10% seen once. Time point of the sample: sample taken at primary tumor resection. Here the sequenced sample was lung tumor tissue, taken at surgery. This clonotype originated in a male donor with early-stage non-small cell lung cancer. The rearrangement links TRBV27 to TRBJ2-7, with 7 bases lining up with TRBD1. The CDR3 spells CASSLDRNTYEQYF. The CDR3 DNA follows: TGTGCCAGCAGTTTGGACAGGAATACCTACGAGCAGTACTTC.